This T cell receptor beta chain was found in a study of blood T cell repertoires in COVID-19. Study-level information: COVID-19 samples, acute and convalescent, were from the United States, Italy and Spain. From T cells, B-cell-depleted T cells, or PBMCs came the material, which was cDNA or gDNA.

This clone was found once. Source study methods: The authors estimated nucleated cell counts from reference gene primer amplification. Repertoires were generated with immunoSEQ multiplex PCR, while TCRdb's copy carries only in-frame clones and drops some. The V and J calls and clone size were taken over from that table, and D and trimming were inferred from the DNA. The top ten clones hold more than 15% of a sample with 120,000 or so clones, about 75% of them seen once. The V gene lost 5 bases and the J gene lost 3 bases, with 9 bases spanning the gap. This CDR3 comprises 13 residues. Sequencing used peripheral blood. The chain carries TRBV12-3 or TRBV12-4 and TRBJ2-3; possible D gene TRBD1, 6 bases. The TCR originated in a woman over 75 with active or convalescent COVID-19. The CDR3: CASSERGTDTQYF. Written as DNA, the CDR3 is TGTGCCAGCAGTGAAAGGGGGACAGATACGCAGTATTTT.